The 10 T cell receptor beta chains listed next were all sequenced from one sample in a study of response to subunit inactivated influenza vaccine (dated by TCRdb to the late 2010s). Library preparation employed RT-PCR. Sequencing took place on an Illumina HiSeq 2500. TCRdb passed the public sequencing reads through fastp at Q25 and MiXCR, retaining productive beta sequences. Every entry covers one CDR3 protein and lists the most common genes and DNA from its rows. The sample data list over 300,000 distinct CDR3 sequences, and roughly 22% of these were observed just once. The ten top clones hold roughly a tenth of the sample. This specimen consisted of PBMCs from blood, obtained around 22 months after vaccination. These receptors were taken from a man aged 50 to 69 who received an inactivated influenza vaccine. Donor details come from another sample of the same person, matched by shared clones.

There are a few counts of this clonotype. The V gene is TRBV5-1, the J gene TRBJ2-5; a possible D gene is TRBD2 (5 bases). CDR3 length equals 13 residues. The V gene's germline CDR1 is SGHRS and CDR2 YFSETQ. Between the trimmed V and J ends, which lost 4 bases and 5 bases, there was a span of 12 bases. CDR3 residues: CASSPEDLETQYF. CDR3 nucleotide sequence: TGCGCCAGCAGCCCGGAGGACCTGGAGACCCAGTACTTC.

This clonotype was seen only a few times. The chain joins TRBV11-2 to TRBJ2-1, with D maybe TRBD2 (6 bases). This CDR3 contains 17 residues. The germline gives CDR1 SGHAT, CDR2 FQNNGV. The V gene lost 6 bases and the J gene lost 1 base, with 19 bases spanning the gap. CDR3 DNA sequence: TGTGCCAGCAGACCACTAGCCGGGACGCCGTCCTACAATGAGCAGTTCTTC. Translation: CASRPLAGTPSYNEQFF.

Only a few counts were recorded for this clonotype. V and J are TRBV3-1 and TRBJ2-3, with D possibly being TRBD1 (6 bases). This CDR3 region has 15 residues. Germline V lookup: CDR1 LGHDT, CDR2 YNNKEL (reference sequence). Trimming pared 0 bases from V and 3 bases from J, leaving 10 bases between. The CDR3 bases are TGTGCCAGCAGCCAAGAGGGAAGGGGGACAGATACGCAGTATTTT. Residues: CASSQEGRGTDTQYF.

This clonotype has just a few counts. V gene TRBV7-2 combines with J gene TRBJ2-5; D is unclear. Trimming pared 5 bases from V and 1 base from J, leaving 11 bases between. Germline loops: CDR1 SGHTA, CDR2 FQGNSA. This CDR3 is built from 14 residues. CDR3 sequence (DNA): TGTGCCAGCAGCCCTAATTCCATCCAAGAGACCCAGTACTTC. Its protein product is CASSPNSIQETQYF.

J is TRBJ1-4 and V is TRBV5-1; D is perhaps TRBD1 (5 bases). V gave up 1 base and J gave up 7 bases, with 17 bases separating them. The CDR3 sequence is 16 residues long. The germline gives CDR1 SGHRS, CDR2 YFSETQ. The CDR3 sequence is CASSLNWQGWGEKLFF. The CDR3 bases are TGCGCCAGCAGCTTGAATTGGCAGGGATGGGGTGAAAAACTGTTTTTT.

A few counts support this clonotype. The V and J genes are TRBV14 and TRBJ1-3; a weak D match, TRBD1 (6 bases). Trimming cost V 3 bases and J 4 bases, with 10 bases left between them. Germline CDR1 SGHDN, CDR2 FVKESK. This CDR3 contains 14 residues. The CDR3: CASSQWGPGNTIYF. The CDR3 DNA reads TGTGCCAGCAGCCAGTGGGGGCCCGGAAACACCATATATTTT.

The CDR3 DNA sequence: TGTGCCAGCAGCGGAACACGCTCCTATAATTCACCCCTCCACTTT. This codes for CASSGTRSYNSPLHF. This rearrangement joins TRBV9 to TRBJ1-6; unclear D gene. The CDR3 spans 15 residues. CDR1 is SGDLS and CDR2 is YYNGEE in the germline V gene. V was shortened by 3 bases and J by 0 bases, with 7 bases between the two germline ends.

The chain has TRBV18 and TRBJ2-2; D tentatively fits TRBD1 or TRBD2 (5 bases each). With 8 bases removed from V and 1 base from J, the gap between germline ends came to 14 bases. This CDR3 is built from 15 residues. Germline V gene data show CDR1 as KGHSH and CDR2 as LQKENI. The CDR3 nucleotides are TGTGCCAGCCTCCAGGGACGTCGGAACACCGGGGAGCTGTTTTTT. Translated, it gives CASLQGRRNTGELFF.

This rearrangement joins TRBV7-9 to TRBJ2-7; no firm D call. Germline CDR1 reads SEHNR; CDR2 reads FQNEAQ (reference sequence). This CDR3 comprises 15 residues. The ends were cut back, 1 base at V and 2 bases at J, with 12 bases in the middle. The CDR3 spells CASSLGVGTPYEQYF. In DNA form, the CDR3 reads TGTGCCAGCAGCTTAGGGGTAGGCACTCCCTACGAGCAGTACTTC.

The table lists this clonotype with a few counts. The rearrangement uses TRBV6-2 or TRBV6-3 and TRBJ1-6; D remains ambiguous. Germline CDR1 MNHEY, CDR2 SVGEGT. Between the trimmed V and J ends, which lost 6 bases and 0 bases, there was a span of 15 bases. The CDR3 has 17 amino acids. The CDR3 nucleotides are TGTGCCAGCAGCCGAACTACAGCTTACTCCTATAATTCACCCCTCCACTTT. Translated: CASSRTTAYSYNSPLHF.